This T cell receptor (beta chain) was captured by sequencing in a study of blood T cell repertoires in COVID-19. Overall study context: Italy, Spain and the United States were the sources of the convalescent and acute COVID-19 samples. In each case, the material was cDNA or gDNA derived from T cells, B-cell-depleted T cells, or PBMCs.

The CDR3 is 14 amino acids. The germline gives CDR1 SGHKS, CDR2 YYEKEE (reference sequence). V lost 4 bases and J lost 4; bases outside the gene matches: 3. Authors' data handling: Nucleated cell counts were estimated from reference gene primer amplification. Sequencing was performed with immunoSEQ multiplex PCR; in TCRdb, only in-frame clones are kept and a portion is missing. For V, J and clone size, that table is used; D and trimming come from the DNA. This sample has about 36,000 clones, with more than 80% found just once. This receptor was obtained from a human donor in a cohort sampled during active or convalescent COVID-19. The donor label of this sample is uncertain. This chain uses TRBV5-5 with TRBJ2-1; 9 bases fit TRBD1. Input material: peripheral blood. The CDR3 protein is CASSGGTGYNEQFF. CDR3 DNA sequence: TGTGCCAGCAGCGGGGGGACAGGGTACAATGAGCAGTTCTTC.